This T cell receptor beta chain was recovered during a study of cytomegalovirus exposure and HLA in healthy donors. Study-level points and caveats: A prior analysis recorded that most TCR beta V segments were productive about 90% or about 30% of the time. Presence/absence analyses assumed roughly uniform sequencing depth across donors, which may not hold.

PCR involved 60 Vbeta and 13 Jbeta primers. The data were produced by immunoSEQ multiplex PCR, yet TCRdb's version contains in-frame clones alone and is incomplete. The table includes 150,000 or so clones, 70% to 80% detected once. In regard to this clone: The antigen is not known. A junction boundary mismatches the germline segment, possibly from a read error.

Sequencing used PBMCs. The receptor comes from a female donor in good health and CMV-seronegative.

Here the CDR3 DNA reads TGTGTCAGCAGCCCCCAGGGATTCTCTGGAAACACCATATATTTT. Translated: CVSSPQGFSGNTIYF. This sequence joins TRBV9 and TRBJ1-3; D perhaps matches TRBD1 (5 bases). CDR1 is SGDLS, CDR2 YYNGEE, per germline. This CDR3 has 15 residues.